The 31 T cell receptor beta chains listed next were all sequenced from one sample in a study of read filtering for tumor transcriptome and immune sequencing. The library was built from about 400 ng RNA with molecular barcoded adaptors for alpha/delta and beta/gamma chains. From the reads, TCRdb called clonotypes with MiXCR, one entry per CDR3 protein. The data hold tens of thousands of distinct CDR3 sequences, with 20% to 25% observed a single time. Sequencing was performed on a population of CD138-negative cells sorted from bone marrow. The receptors were sampled from a donor aged 40 or over with multiple myeloma.

Concerning this clonotype: A much bigger clone sits one base away, suggesting this may be a read error. V and J are TRBV6-6 and TRBJ2-7, with a tentative D call TRBD2 (6 bases). Germline V gives CDR1 MNHNY, CDR2 SVGAGI (reference sequence). The CDR3 is 13 amino acids. This chain's CDR3 is CAGSAGRSYEQYF. The CDR3 DNA follows: TGTGCCGGCAGTGCGGGACGTTCCTACGAGCAGTACTTC.

This clonotype occurred once. CDR3 DNA: TGCGCCAGCAGAACCTCCGGGACAGGGTCAGAGACCCAGTACTTC. Its translation is CASRTSGTGSETQYF. The V gene is TRBV5-1, the J gene TRBJ2-5; 9 bases line up with TRBD1. The V gene end was trimmed by 5 bases and the J gene end by 4 bases; junction bases not matched to a gene: 9. The CDR3 is 15 amino acids. Per germline, CDR1 SGHRS and CDR2 YFSETQ. Full variable domain (missing parts from reference TRBV5-1 and TRBJ2-5): KAGVTQTPRYLIKTRGQQVTLSCSPISGHRSVSWYQQTPGQGLQFLFEYFSETQRNKGNFPGRFSGRQFSNSRSEMNVSTLELGDSALYLCASRTSGTGSETQYFGPGTRLLVL.

The chain links TRBV19 to TRBJ2-1, with 11 bases that match TRBD2. From germline, CDR1 is LNHDA and CDR2 SQIVND (reference sequence). Trimming at V came to 5 bases and at J to 2 bases, leaving 8 bases not matched to a gene. CDR3 length: 17 amino acids. The CDR3: CASSATSGAAPYNEQFF. In nucleotides, the CDR3 is TGTGCCAGTAGTGCGACTAGCGGGGCGGCCCCCTACAATGAGCAGTTCTTC.

There are many counts of this clonotype. In DNA, the CDR3 is TGTGCCATCAGTGCGGTCTCGGACACCGGGGAGCTGTTTTTT. Its protein is CAISAVSDTGELFF. The chain is built from TRBV10-3 and TRBJ2-2; D unresolved. From germline, CDR1 is ENHRY and CDR2 SYGVKD. Between the trimmed V and J ends, which lost 4 bases and 3 bases, there was a span of 9 bases. The CDR3 is 14 amino acids.

This clonotype was recorded a few times. The chain has TRBV20-1 and TRBJ1-4; tentatively, D is TRBD1 (5 bases). CDR3 size: 17 residues. Germline V gives CDR1 DFQATT, CDR2 SNEGSKA (reference sequence). The ends were cut back, 0 bases at V and 1 base at J, with 15 bases in the middle. CDR3 in DNA: TGCAGTGCTAGAGATATCCAGGGATCGGAAACTAATGAAAAACTGTTTTTT. It encodes CSARDIQGSETNEKLFF.

This clonotype was counted many times. The genes are TRBV19 and TRBJ1-1; D is unresolved. Between the trimmed V and J ends, which lost 2 bases and 3 bases, there was a span of 19 bases. CDR1 and CDR2 from the germline V gene are LNHDA and SQIVND (reference sequence). The CDR3 contains 17 residues. CDR3 sequence (DNA): TGTGCCAGTAGTATATCCTCGTTGAAGAAACCGTACACTGAAGCTTTCTTT. Protein sequence: CASSISSLKKPYTEAFF.

This clonotype has at least ten counts. CDR3 bases: TGTGCCAGCAGACATCCGGAACTAGCGGGAGGGTGGACCCAGTACTTC. This translates into CASRHPELAGGWTQYF. V gene TRBV28 combines with J gene TRBJ2-5; 13 positions match TRBD2. Germline CDR1 MDHEN, CDR2 SYDVKM. V was pared by 6 bases and J by 7 bases, with 11 bases of the junction left unmatched. CDR3 length: 16 amino acids. The full variable domain, with the rest looked up from reference TRBV28 and TRBJ2-5, is DVKVTQSSRYLVKRTGEKVFLECVQDMDHENMFWYRQDPGLGLRLIYFSYDVKMKEKGDIPEGYSVSREKKERFSLILESASTNQTSMYLCASRHPELAGGWTQYFGPGTRLLVL.

This clonotype was seen a few times. The genes are TRBV2 and TRBJ1-5; 7 nucleotides align to TRBD1. The CDR3 consists of 15 residues. V lost 4 bases to trimming and J lost 4 bases; unmatched junction nucleotides: 7. Germline V gene data show CDR1 as SNHLY and CDR2 as FYNNEI. CDR3 sequence (DNA): TGTGCCAGCAGTGGGGGGACAGCTGCTAATCAGCCCCAGCATTTT. It encodes CASSGGTAANQPQHF.

This clonotype was counted at least ten times. V gene TRBV7-9 combines with J gene TRBJ1-6; TRBD1 might be the D (5 bases). V was pared by 0 bases and J by 0 bases, with 6 bases between. Looked up from germline, CDR1 is SEHNR and CDR2 is FQNEAQ (reference sequence). The CDR3 runs to 16 residues. CDR3 coding DNA: TGTGCCAGCAGCTTAGCACAGGCCTCCTATAATTCACCCCTCCACTTT. Protein product: CASSLAQASYNSPLHF.

Points on this clonotype: This sequence may be a read error, since a much larger clone differs from it by one base. The V call is TRBV29-1, the J call TRBJ2-7; 7 bases line up with TRBD1. With 7 bases clipped from V and 2 bases from J, the junction kept 11 bases outside the gene matches. This CDR3 comprises 14 residues. Germline-derived CDR1 and CDR2 are SQVTM and ANQGSEA. CDR3 coding DNA: TGCAGCGCTTGTCGGGACAGTAACCCCTACGAGCAGTACTTC. It translates to CSACRDSNPYEQYF.

This clonotype was recorded many times. The chain recombines TRBV20-1 with TRBJ2-1; D remains ambiguous. The germline V gene encodes CDR1 DFQATT and CDR2 SNEGSKA (reference sequence). V lost 6 bases and J 5 bases, leaving 23 bases between the germline ends. This CDR3 is built from 16 residues. This CDR3 is CSAQSGRNEWDNEQFF. The CDR3 DNA reads TGCAGTGCGCAGTCGGGTAGAAATGAATGGGACAATGAGCAGTTCTTC.

This clonotype was counted many times. The rearrangement joins TRBV6-5 to TRBJ2-2; maybe TRBD1 (6 bases). Germline V CDR1 and CDR2: MNHEY, SVGAGI. V was clipped by 7 bases and J by 1 base, with 13 bases between them. CDR3 length equals 15 residues. The CDR3 coding sequence is TGTGCCAGCATAGCCTACAGGGAGAACACCGGGGAGCTGTTTTTT. Translated: CASIAYRENTGELFF.

This clonotype occurred many times. The chain joins TRBV4-1 to TRBJ2-7; tentatively, D is TRBD1 (6 bases). The V end was cut by 1 base, the J end by 3 bases, with 10 bases between. Looked up from germline, CDR1 is MGHRA and CDR2 is YSYEKL. This CDR3 contains 14 residues. CDR3: CASSQVSGDYEQYF. CDR3 DNA sequence: TGCGCCAGCAGCCAAGTATCAGGGGACTACGAGCAGTACTTC.

This clonotype was seen at least ten times. The chain uses TRBV25-1 and TRBJ2-3, with a tentative D call TRBD2 (6 bases). Germline assignment: CDR1 MGHDK and CDR2 SYGVNS. The CDR3 is 14 residues long. V lost 8 bases, J lost 1 base, and 13 bases lay in between. CDR3 DNA: TGTGCCAGCGCCTTAGCGGACCGCACAGATACGCAGTATTTT. Translation gives CASALADRTDTQYF.

Notes on this clonotype: The junction differs from germline at one of its ends, possibly a read error. V and J are TRBV20-1 and TRBJ2-5; a weak D match, TRBD2 (6 bases). The CDR3 loop spans 14 amino acids. CDR1 and CDR2 from the germline V gene are DFQATT and SNEGSKA (reference sequence). For the CDR3, the DNA is TGCGGTGCTAGGTCCCTGGCTAGCGTTGAGACCCAGTACTTC. Residues: CGARSLASVETQYF.

Regarding this clonotype: It may be a read error: a sequence one base away is much more abundant. The chain links TRBV11-2 to TRBJ2-3; D call uncertain. The CDR3 length is 13 residues. CDR1 SGHAT and CDR2 FQNNGV come from the germline V gene. As DNA, the CDR3 is TGTGCCATCAGCTGGTCTGGGTCAGATACGCAGTATTTT. Translated, it gives CAISWSGSDTQYF.

With respect to this clonotype: One junction end does not reproduce the germline sequence, and a read error may be involved. The genes are TRBV3-1 and TRBJ2-2; a weak D match, TRBD2 (5 bases). Germline loops: CDR1 LGHDT, CDR2 YNNKEL (reference sequence). The CDR3 spans 15 residues. The CDR3 loop reads CASSQDATNTGELSF. The CDR3 DNA reads TGTGCCAGCAGCCAAGATGCTACGAACACCGGGGAGCTGTCTTTT. Variable domain in full (rest from reference TRBV3-1 and TRBJ2-2): DTAVSQTPKYLVTQMGNDKSIKCEQNLGHDTMYWYKQDSKKFLKIMFSYNNKELIINETVPNRFSPKSPDKAHLNLHINSLELGDSAVYFCASSQDATNTGELSFGEGSRLTVL.

For this clonotype: A much larger clone sits a single nucleotide away, making a read error possible. J is TRBJ2-1 and V is TRBV10-3; 15 bases are a match to TRBD2. Germline CDR1 and CDR2: ENHRY and SYGVKD. The CDR3 contains 19 residues. The CDR3 here is CAISDPGLAGGRRYSEQFF. For the CDR3, the DNA is TGTGCCATCAGTGACCCGGGACTAGCGGGGGGCAGGCGCTACAGTGAGCAGTTCTTC.

This clonotype showed up many times. The J gene is TRBJ1-1, the V gene TRBV9, with D possibly matching TRBD1 (6 bases). Trimming removed 3 bases from V and 4 bases from J, with 13 bases in between. The CDR3 is made up of 14 amino acids. The V gene's germline CDR1 is SGDLS and CDR2 YYNGEE. CDR3 bases: TGTGCCAGCAGCGGACCGGACAGATCCACTGAAGCTTTCTTT. Protein sequence: CASSGPDRSTEAFF.

This clonotype was detected many times. The chain links TRBV5-1 to TRBJ2-2, with D unclear. V lost 4 bases, J lost 6 bases, and 22 bases lay in between. The CDR3 covers 17 residues. CDR1 SGHRS and CDR2 YFSETQ come from the germline V gene. Here the CDR3 DNA reads TGCGCCAGCAGCCGAAACGCAGTACTTCGAGCCCCCGGGGAGCTGTTTTTT. This sequence encodes CASSRNAVLRAPGELFF.

J is TRBJ1-2 and V is TRBV19, with D perhaps matching TRBD1 (5 bases). The CDR3 contains 12 residues. In germline, CDR1 is LNHDA, CDR2 SQIVND (reference sequence). V was shortened by 7 bases and J by 7 bases, with 13 bases between the two germline ends. CDR3 in amino acids: CASTRTGFGYTF. The CDR3 bases are TGTGCCAGTACCCGAACAGGTTTTGGCTACACCTTC.

This clonotype was seen at least ten times. The chain carries TRBV27 and TRBJ1-1, with no clear D. The ends were cut back, 1 base at V and 4 bases at J, with 7 bases in the middle. This CDR3 region has 13 residues. Germline CDR1 MNHEY, CDR2 SMNVEV (reference sequence). As DNA, the CDR3 is TGTGCCAGCAGTTTATACCGGGGCACTGAAGCTTTCTTT. Protein: CASSLYRGTEAFF.

The chain couples TRBV29-1 to TRBJ1-5; 7 bases line up with TRBD1. Germline CDR1 reads SQVTM; CDR2 reads ANQGSEA. With V trimmed by 4 bases and J by 2 bases, 2 bases remained unmatched. The CDR3 totals 13 residues. CDR3 bases: TGCAGCGTTGGTACAGGGGGCAATCAGCCCCAGCATTTT. Residues: CSVGTGGNQPQHF.

The chain has TRBV7-9 and TRBJ2-2, with D maybe TRBD1 (5 bases). V was shortened by 5 bases and J by 1 base, with 14 bases between the two germline ends. This CDR3 comprises 16 residues. CDR1 SEHNR and CDR2 FQNEAQ come from the germline V gene (reference sequence). The CDR3 protein is CASSPQGLGNTGELFF. The CDR3 DNA follows: TGTGCCAGCAGCCCCCAGGGCCTCGGGAACACCGGGGAGCTGTTTTTT.

There are many counts of this clonotype. This chain uses TRBV19 with TRBJ2-1; perhaps D is TRBD1 or TRBD2 (5 bases each). V lost 8 bases and J lost 7, with 18 bases in between. This CDR3 spans 14 amino acids. CDR1 and CDR2 (germline): LNHDA, SQIVND (reference sequence). CDR3 in amino acids: CASQRPGPRNEQFF. The CDR3 DNA reads as TGTGCCAGTCAGAGGCCGGGGCCCAGGAATGAGCAGTTCTTC.

This clonotype has ten or more counts. The rearrangement joins TRBV9 to TRBJ2-1; possibly TRBD1 for D (7 bases). Trimming took off 2 bases at V and 3 bases at J, with 12 bases between the two ends. CDR3 length: 15 residues. Germline V gene lookup returns CDR1 SGDLS and CDR2 YYNGEE. The CDR3 region is CASSVQGGYYNEQFF. CDR3 DNA: TGTGCCAGCAGCGTTCAGGGGGGATACTACAATGAGCAGTTCTTC. The whole variable domain, filled in from reference TRBV9 and TRBJ2-1, reads DSGVTQTPKHLITATGQRVTLRCSPRSGDLSVYWYQQSLDQGLQFLIQYYNGEERAKGNILERFSAQQFPDLHSELNLSSLELGDSALYFCASSVQGGYYNEQFFGPGTRLTVL.

Note on this clonotype: This may stem from a read error, because a much larger clone lies one nucleotide away. The V and J genes are TRBV5-3 and TRBJ2-5; D uncertain. TRBV5-3 qualifies as an ORF whose function is uncertain. The CDR3 runs 13 residues. This chain's CDR3 is CASSFLYQETQYF. The DNA for the CDR3 is TGTGCCAGCAGCTTTTTGTACCAAGAGACCCAGTACTTC.

This clonotype was recorded a few times. This rearrangement joins TRBV4-1 to TRBJ2-1; D may match TRBD1 or TRBD2 (5 bases each). Germline CDR1 reads MGHRA; CDR2 reads YSYEKL. Between the trimmed V and J ends, which lost 1 base and 8 bases, there was a span of 15 bases. This CDR3 region has 15 residues. CDR3 in amino acids: CASSQVRDQPHEQFF. In DNA form, the CDR3 reads TGCGCCAGCAGCCAAGTCCGGGACCAGCCCCATGAGCAGTTCTTC.

This clonotype was recorded many times. The chain uses TRBV5-1 and TRBJ2-7; no firm D call. Germline CDR1 is SGHRS and CDR2 is YFSETQ. V was cut by 4 bases and J by 3 bases, with 8 bases left in between. CDR3 length equals 12 residues. CDR3: CASSKQNYEQYF. Here the CDR3 DNA reads TGCGCCAGCAGCAAACAGAACTACGAGCAGTACTTC.

This clonotype was picked up many times. The chain carries TRBV28 and TRBJ1-1; weak D call: TRBD1 (6 bases). There are 15 residues in the CDR3. Germline V gene data show CDR1 as MDHEN and CDR2 as SYDVKM. V was shortened by 2 bases and J by 0 bases, with 10 bases between the two germline ends. Here the CDR3 reads CASSLSGGLNTEAFF. The DNA for the CDR3 is TGTGCCAGCAGTTTAAGTGGGGGGCTGAACACTGAAGCTTTCTTT.

This clonotype was detected many times. This chain connects TRBV19 to TRBJ2-2; D call uncertain. CDR3 length equals 15 residues. The V end lost 9 bases, the J end lost 0 bases, and 14 bases lay between the germline ends. Germline assignment: CDR1 LNHDA and CDR2 SQIVND (reference sequence). The CDR3 region has the DNA TGTGCCAGCCGCCGAGCGTATCCGAACACCGGGGAGCTGTTTTTT. Amino acid sequence: CASRRAYPNTGELFF.